This is a list of T cell receptor beta chains from one sample in a study of T cells in Graves' hyperthyroidism and ophthalmopathy. TCRdb re-analysed the multiplex PCR reads in MiXCR, keeping a single row per CDR3 protein. The data show around 720,000 distinct CDR3 sequences, approximately 40% seen once. The sequencing input was blood. All receptors derive from a woman aged 40 to 50 with Graves' hyperthyroidism. CDR3s include the opening cysteine and the closing phenylalanine or tryptophan. The D gene is left open where the match is weak. Clone sizes are given selectively: once, few, many, or a class where the clone is expanded.

d_gene	v_gene	abundance	j_gene	CDR3aa	CDR3nt
.	TRBV20-1	.	TRBJ2-7	CSAKVGPSSYEQYF	TGCAGTGCCAAGGTCGGACCTAGCTCCTACGAGCAGTACTTC
TRBD1	TRBV20-1	many	TRBJ2-7	CSARPGTAYREQYF	TGCAGTGCTAGACCCGGGACAGCCTACAGGGAGCAGTACTTC
.	TRBV27	.	TRBJ1-5	CASSFSGGRPQHF	TGTGCCAGCAGTTTCTCAGGCGGTCGGCCCCAGCATTTT
.	TRBV10-1	many	TRBJ1-1	CASSGQWNTEAFF	TGCGCCAGCAGTGGCCAGTGGAACACTGAAGCTTTCTTT
.	TRBV2	many	TRBJ2-7	CASLEGSYEQYF	TGTGCCAGCCTGGAGGGTTCCTACGAGCAGTACTTC
TRBD2	TRBV10-3	.	TRBJ2-7	CAISDLRRGGIYEQYF	TGTGCCATCAGTGATTTGCGGCGGGGAGGGATCTACGAGCAGTACTTC
TRBD2	TRBV6-5	many	TRBJ2-7	CASRSTSGSYEQYF	TGTGCCAGCAGATCCACTAGCGGCTCCTACGAGCAGTACTTC
.	TRBV6-5	.	TRBJ2-7	CASSSYPSFYEQYF	TGTGCCAGCAGTTCGTATCCTAGTTTTTACGAGCAGTACTTC
TRBD1	TRBV29-1	many	TRBJ2-7	CSVGQGLQGYEQYF	TGCAGCGTCGGACAGGGACTCCAAGGGTACGAGCAGTACTTC
.	TRBV12-3/TRBV12-4	.	TRBJ1-5	CASSDFGTSSNQPQHF	TGTGCCAGCAGTGATTTCGGGACGAGTAGCAATCAGCCCCAGCATTTT
.	TRBV29-1	.	TRBJ1-5	CSVEGPSPDQPQHF	TGCAGCGTTGAAGGACCCTCCCCGGATCAGCCCCAGCATTTT
.	TRBV14	many	TRBJ1-1	CASSQRRNTEAFF	TGTGCCAGCAGCCAACGGCGAAACACTGAAGCTTTCTTT
TRBD1	TRBV11-2	few	TRBJ1-6	CASSPRQGAPSPLHF	TGTGCCAGCAGCCCACGACAGGGGGCCCCTTCACCCCTCCACTTT
.	TRBV29-1	few	TRBJ1-2	CSVTPGTDYGYTF	TGCAGCGTTACACCGGGAACAGACTATGGCTACACCTTC